The 4 T cell receptor beta chains below come from one sample, sequenced in a study of PD-1 blockade in classical Hodgkin lymphoma. Every one of the patients relapsed after autologous stem cell transplantation (brentuximab vedotin exposure was variable). Profiling relied on immunoSEQ multiplex PCR, and the TCRdb table lists in-frame clones only, not all of them. The data show around 13,000 clones, around three quarters seen once. This sample comprised peripheral blood mononuclear cells (PBMCs), obtained at baseline. These receptors were taken from a human donor with classical Hodgkin lymphoma.

The table lists this clone with a few counts. The chain links TRBV6-5 to TRBJ1-1; no reliable D call. The CDR3 totals 13 residues. V was trimmed by 4 bases and J by 5 bases, leaving 11 bases between them. Germline CDR1 reads MNHEY; CDR2 reads SVGAGI. This CDR3 reads CASSFLPGTEAFF. The CDR3 DNA sequence: TGTGCCAGCAGTTTCCTCCCCGGGACTGAAGCTTTCTTT.

The chain is built from TRBV10-1 and TRBJ2-2; the D is unclear. Trimming took off 8 bases at V and 5 bases at J, with 15 bases between the two ends. Germline assignment: CDR1 WNHNN and CDR2 SYGVQD (reference sequence). CDR3 length: 14 amino acids. The CDR3: CASLGPPWTGELFF. CDR3 coding DNA: TGCGCCAGCCTTGGTCCACCATGGACCGGGGAGCTGTTTTTT.

The CDR3, as DNA: TGTGCCAGCAGTTACTCGAGTTGGGTCGATAATTCACCCCTCCACTTT. As protein: CASSYSSWVDNSPLHF. The V and J genes are TRBV6-5 and TRBJ1-6; D remains unclear. This CDR3 is built from 16 residues. Germline CDR1 MNHEY, CDR2 SVGAGI. V was cut by 0 bases and J by 5 bases, with 11 bases left in between.

The J gene is TRBJ2-1, the V gene TRBV29-1; the match to TRBD2 covers 7 bases. Germline V gene data show CDR1 as SQVTM and CDR2 as ANQGSEA. CDR3 size: 13 residues. Losses at the gene ends were 6 bases for V and 9 bases for J; bases not matched to a gene: 11. In DNA form, the CDR3 reads TGCAGCGTAGCGGGAACGATGGCCGTTGAGCAGTTCTTC. Amino acid sequence: CSVAGTMAVEQFF.